The 21 T cell receptor beta chains presented below share a single source sample, sequenced in a study of blood T cell repertoires in COVID-19. TCRdb's table, derived via immunoSEQ multiplex PCR, lists solely in-frame clones and lacks some. This table holds tens of thousands of clones, 75% to 80% found once. The source material was peripheral blood. The receptor set was obtained from a man aged 70-80 years with COVID-19, enrolled during active disease.

This rearrangement joins TRBV7-2 to TRBJ2-3; 16 positions agree with TRBD2. J gave up 10 bases and V 5 bases, and 6 bases lay outside the gene matches. CDR1 and CDR2 from the germline V gene are SGHTA and FQGNSA. This CDR3 spans 15 amino acids. CDR3 DNA sequence: TGTGCCAGCAGCCTATCCGGGACTAGCGGGAGGGCGCAGTATTTT. This codes for CASSLSGTSGRAQYF.

V usage is TRBV28 and J usage is TRBJ1-1; a possible D gene is TRBD1 (6 bases). Per the germline V gene, CDR1 is MDHEN and CDR2 is SYDVKM. Deletions cut 8 bases from V and 1 base from J, with 14 bases between. The CDR3 loop spans 14 amino acids. CDR3 nucleotides: TGTGCCAGCCGTTACGGGACACCGAACACTGAAGCTTTCTTT. Its translation: CASRYGTPNTEAFF.

The chain has TRBV30 and TRBJ1-4; TRBD1 might be the D (6 bases). Looked up from germline, CDR1 is GTSNPN and CDR2 is SVGIG (reference sequence). Trimming left V 3 bases short and J 6 bases short, with 11 bases between. The CDR3 is 13 amino acids. Here the CDR3 reads CAWRIQGDEKLFF. The CDR3 nucleotides are TGTGCCTGGAGGATACAGGGAGATGAAAAACTGTTTTTT.

The chain joins TRBV28 to TRBJ1-3; a weak D match, TRBD1 (6 bases). This CDR3 has 15 amino acids. Per germline, CDR1 MDHEN and CDR2 SYDVKM. V was shortened by 5 bases and J by 0 bases, with 11 bases between the two germline ends. The CDR3: CASSLQGLSGNTIYF. CDR3 bases: TGTGCCAGCAGTCTACAGGGCCTCTCTGGAAACACCATATATTTT.

Only a few counts were recorded for this clone. This chain links TRBV27 with TRBJ2-7; TRBD2 might be the D (5 bases). V lost 3 bases and J lost 3, with 15 bases in between. Germline CDR1 is MNHEY and CDR2 is SMNVEV (reference sequence). The CDR3 runs 15 residues. The CDR3 loop reads CASSLTPGIRYEQYF. CDR3 sequence (DNA): TGTGCCAGCAGTTTGACCCCCGGGATCCGCTACGAGCAGTACTTC.

This rearrangement joins TRBV3-1 (or the pseudogene TRBV3-2) to TRBJ2-1; TRBD2 matches 8 bases. J was trimmed by 4 bases and V by 1 base; bases with no gene match: 9. Germline V CDR1 and CDR2: LGHDT, YNNKEL (reference sequence). CDR3 length equals 17 residues. Here the CDR3 reads CASSQAPSGSLYNEQFF. The CDR3 DNA is TGTGCCAGCAGCCAAGCCCCCAGCGGGAGCCTGTACAATGAGCAGTTCTTC.

V gene TRBV27 combines with J gene TRBJ2-7; 7 nucleotides line up with TRBD2. CDR3 length: 15 amino acids. Trimming at V came to 5 bases and at J to 3 bases, leaving 10 bases not matched to a gene. In germline, CDR1 is MNHEY, CDR2 SMNVEV (reference sequence). CDR3: CASSLPGTILYEQYF. The CDR3 DNA reads as TGTGCCAGCAGTCTTCCCGGGACTATTCTCTACGAGCAGTACTTC.

This clone appeared a single time. The DNA of the CDR3 is TGTGCCTGGAGTTCTGCAGGAAACACCGGGGAGCTGTTTTTT. Translating gives CAWSSAGNTGELFF. The chain combines TRBV30 with TRBJ2-2; D unclear. This CDR3 region has 14 residues. Germline V lookup: CDR1 GTSNPN, CDR2 SVGIG (reference sequence). The V and J ends lost 2 bases and 2 bases respectively, with 9 bases between them.

This chain joins TRBV5-6 and TRBJ2-4; the match to TRBD1 covers 7 bases. V was clipped by 4 bases and J by 2 bases; unmatched bases: 6. From germline, CDR1 is SGHDT and CDR2 YYEEEE. The CDR3 runs to 15 residues. The CDR3 spells CASSLIQGTKNIQYF. The CDR3 DNA reads TGTGCCAGCAGCCTCATACAGGGGACCAAAAACATTCAGTACTTC.

The count of this clone is one. The chain recombines TRBV10-3 with TRBJ2-2, with 11 bases aligning to TRBD2. V lost 6 bases to trimming and J lost 1 base; unmatched junction nucleotides: 7. The length of the CDR3 is 17 residues. Germline V CDR1 and CDR2: ENHRY, SYGVKD. The CDR3 sequence is CAIRNSGRAGNTGELFF. The CDR3 DNA is TGTGCCATCAGAAATAGCGGGAGGGCCGGGAACACCGGGGAGCTGTTTTTT.

The chain is built from TRBV6-2 or TRBV6-3 and TRBJ2-7; D gene unclear. This CDR3 has 15 residues. The ends were cut back, 5 bases at V and 3 bases at J, with 17 bases in the middle. Germline-derived CDR1 and CDR2 are MNHEY and SVGEGT. CDR3 sequence reads: CASSLASNKNYEQYF. CDR3 coding DNA: TGTGCCAGCAGTCTGGCCTCCAATAAGAACTACGAGCAGTACTTC.

The chain links TRBV7-3 to TRBJ2-1; the match to TRBD2 covers 8 bases. This CDR3 has 14 residues. With 5 bases clipped from V and 2 bases from J, the junction kept 2 bases outside the gene matches. The germline gives CDR1 SGHTA, CDR2 FQGTGA. CDR3 DNA sequence: TGTGCCAGCAGCACTAGCGGCACCTACAATGAGCAGTTCTTC. It codes for CASSTSGTYNEQFF. The complete variable domain, with remaining parts taken from reference TRBV7-3 and TRBJ2-1, reads GAGVSQTPSNKVTEKGKYVELRCDPISGHTALYWYRQSLGQGPEFLIYFQGTGAADDSGLPNDRFFAVRPEGSVSTLKIQRTERGDSAVYLCASSTSGTYNEQFFGPGTRLTVL.

V is TRBV6-5 and J is TRBJ1-5; 8 bases agree with TRBD1. This CDR3 has 14 amino acids. Losses at the gene ends were 5 bases for V and 7 bases for J; bases not matched to a gene: 7. CDR1 is MNHEY, CDR2 SVGAGI, per germline. CDR3 protein: CASSPDRGGQPQHF. CDR3 DNA: TGTGCCAGCAGTCCCGACAGGGGCGGACAGCCCCAGCATTTT.

In this sample, this clone turned up a few times. This chain connects TRBV28 to TRBJ1-2; D is ambiguous. Germline V CDR1 and CDR2: MDHEN, SYDVKM. CDR3 length: 13 residues. With 2 bases removed from V and 7 bases from J, the gap between germline ends came to 11 bases. The CDR3 spells CASSLPGRSGYTF. The DNA for the CDR3 is TGTGCCAGCAGTTTACCGGGGAGGAGTGGCTACACCTTC.

J is TRBJ1-4 and V is TRBV4-1; 8 nucleotides line up with TRBD1. V gave up 1 base and J gave up 0 bases; unmatched junction bases: 13. The CDR3 extends over 20 amino acids. Germline V lookup: CDR1 MGHRA, CDR2 YSYEKL. The CDR3 protein is CASSQGPPGTGYSTNEKLFF. Written as DNA, the CDR3 is TGCGCCAGCAGCCAAGGGCCTCCCGGGACAGGTTACTCAACTAATGAAAAACTGTTTTTT.

The chain combines TRBV9 with TRBJ2-7; D perhaps matches TRBD2 (5 bases). V gave up 4 bases and J gave up 0 bases, with 11 bases separating them. Germline V CDR1 and CDR2: SGDLS, YYNGEE. This CDR3 has 14 amino acids. CDR3 sequence: CASSPRGDSYEQYF. The CDR3, as DNA: TGTGCCAGCAGCCCACGGGGAGACTCCTACGAGCAGTACTTC.

CDR3 nucleotides: TGTGCCAGCCAGCTCCCTGGTGGACAGGGTAACTATGGCTACACCTTC. This codes for CASQLPGGQGNYGYTF. The gene calls are TRBV28 and TRBJ1-2; TRBD1 agrees at 8 bases. The CDR3 spans 16 residues. Germline trimming cut 8 bases from V and 1 base from J; bases unmatched to any gene: 12. CDR1 is MDHEN, CDR2 SYDVKM, per germline.

V is TRBV5-1 and J is TRBJ2-7, with TRBD1 as a possible D gene (6 bases). This CDR3 has 16 amino acids. Trimming stripped 3 bases from V and 5 bases from J, with 21 bases between. Germline V CDR1 and CDR2: SGHRS, YFSETQ. CDR3 sequence reads: CASSSSYRDLDHEQYF. DNA for the CDR3: TGCGCCAGCAGCTCCTCGTACAGGGATTTGGATCACGAGCAGTACTTC.

The sample holds a few counts of this clone. This chain joins TRBV28 and TRBJ1-1, with D perhaps TRBD1 (5 bases). The CDR3 runs 13 residues. Germline CDR1 and CDR2: MDHEN and SYDVKM. Trimming shortened V by 3 bases and J by 11 bases, and 16 bases separated the two germline ends. CDR3 region: CASSFMGGLRAFF. CDR3 in DNA: TGTGCCAGCAGTTTCATGGGGGGATTACGGGCTTTCTTT. Looking up the rest from reference TRBV28 and TRBJ1-1 gives the full variable domain: DVKVTQSSRYLVKRTGEKVFLECVQDMDHENMFWYRQDPGLGLRLIYFSYDVKMKEKGDIPEGYSVSREKKERFSLILESASTNQTSMYLCASSFMGGLRAFFGQGTRLTVV.

The rearrangement uses TRBV5-1 and TRBJ1-3; 9 nucleotides line up with TRBD1. J was trimmed by 4 bases and V by 3 bases; bases with no gene match: 11. This CDR3 has 17 residues. Germline values: CDR1 SGHRS, CDR2 YFSETQ. CDR3 nucleotides: TGCGCCAGCAGCTCGGATGGGACAGGGTGGAAAGGAAACACCATATATTTT. Protein: CASSSDGTGWKGNTIYF. The full variable domain, its missing parts supplied by reference TRBV5-1 and TRBJ1-3, is KAGVTQTPRYLIKTRGQQVTLSCSPISGHRSVSWYQQTPGQGLQFLFEYFSETQRNKGNFPGRFSGRQFSNSRSEMNVSTLELGDSALYLCASSSDGTGWKGNTIYFGEGSWLTVV.

This clone showed up just a few times. V is TRBV18 and J is TRBJ2-1; a possible D gene is TRBD2 (5 bases). V gave up 4 bases and J gave up 9 bases, with 13 bases separating them. Per the germline V gene, CDR1 is KGHSH and CDR2 is LQKENI. The CDR3 is 13 residues long. The CDR3 DNA reads TGTGCCAGCTCACGACGGCTAGCAGGTGAGCAGTTCTTC. Translating it yields CASSRRLAGEQFF.